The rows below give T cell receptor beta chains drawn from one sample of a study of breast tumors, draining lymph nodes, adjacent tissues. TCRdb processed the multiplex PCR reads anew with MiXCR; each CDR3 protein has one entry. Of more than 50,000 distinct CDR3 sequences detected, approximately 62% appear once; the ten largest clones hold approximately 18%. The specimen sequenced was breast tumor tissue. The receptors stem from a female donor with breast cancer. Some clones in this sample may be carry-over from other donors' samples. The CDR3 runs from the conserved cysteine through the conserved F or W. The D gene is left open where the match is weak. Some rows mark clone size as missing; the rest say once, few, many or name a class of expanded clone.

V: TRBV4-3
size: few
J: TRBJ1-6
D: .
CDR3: CASSQEQNSPLHF
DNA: TGCGCCAGCAGCCAAGAACAGAATTCACCCCTCCACTTT

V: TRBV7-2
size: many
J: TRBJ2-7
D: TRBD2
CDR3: CASSLDSGARRHEQYF
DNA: TGTGCCAGCAGCTTAGATAGCGGGGCTAGGCGGCACGAGCAGTACTTC

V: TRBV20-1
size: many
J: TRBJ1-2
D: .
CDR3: CSASGGHGYTF
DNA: TGCAGTGCTAGTGGGGGACATGGCTACACCTTC

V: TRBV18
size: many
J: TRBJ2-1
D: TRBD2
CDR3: CASSPPGTSEAYNEQFF
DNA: TGTGCCAGCTCACCACCGGGGACTAGCGAGGCCTACAATGAGCAGTTCTTC

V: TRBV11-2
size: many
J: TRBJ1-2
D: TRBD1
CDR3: CASSLDRGGYGYTF
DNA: TGTGCCAGCAGCTTGGACAGGGGAGGCTATGGCTACACCTTC

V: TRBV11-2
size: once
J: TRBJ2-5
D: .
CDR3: CASSFRWGETQYF
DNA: TGTGCCAGCAGCTTCCGGTGGGGAGAGACCCAGTACTTC

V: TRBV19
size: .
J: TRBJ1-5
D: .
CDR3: CASSISEVQPQHF
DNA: TGTGCCAGTAGTATTAGCGAGGTTCAGCCCCAGCATTTT

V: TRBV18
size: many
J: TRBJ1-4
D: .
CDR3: CASSTYTTTNEKLFF
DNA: TGTGCCAGCTCAACTTACACAACAACTAATGAAAAACTGTTTTTT

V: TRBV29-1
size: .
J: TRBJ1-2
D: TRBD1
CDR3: CSVGQGCYGYTF
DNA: TGCAGCGTTGGACAGGGGTGCTATGGCTACACCTTC

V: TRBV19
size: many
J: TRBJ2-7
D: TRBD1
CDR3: CASRPDRDSYEQYF
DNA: TGTGCCAGTAGGCCCGACAGGGACTCCTACGAGCAGTACTTC

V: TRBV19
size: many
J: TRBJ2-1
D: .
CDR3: CASSTLAAPGNEQFF
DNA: TGTGCCAGTAGTACCCTAGCTGCCCCTGGCAATGAGCAGTTCTTC

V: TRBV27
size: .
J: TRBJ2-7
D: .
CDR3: CASSFLGNSNYEQYF
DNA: TGTGCCAGCAGTTTCCTTGGGAACAGTAACTACGAGCAGTACTTC

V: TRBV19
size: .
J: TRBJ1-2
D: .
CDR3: CASSILPRGVGVYGYTF
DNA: TGTGCCAGTAGTATATTACCTCGTGGGGTGGGGGTCTATGGCTACACCTTC

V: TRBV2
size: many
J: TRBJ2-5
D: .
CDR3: CASSRETKETQYF
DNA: TGTGCCAGCAGCCGGGAAACGAAAGAGACCCAGTACTTC

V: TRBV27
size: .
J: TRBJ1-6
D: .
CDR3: CASSLYPAQDYNSPLHF
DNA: TGTGCCAGCAGTTTATACCCGGCACAAGATTATAATTCACCCCTCCACTTT

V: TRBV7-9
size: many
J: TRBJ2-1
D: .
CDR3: CASSLAGGAAAPNEQFF
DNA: TGTGCCAGCAGCTTAGCGGGGGGGGCTGCCGCCCCCAATGAGCAGTTCTTC

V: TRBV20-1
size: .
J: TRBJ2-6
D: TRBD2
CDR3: CSASPLAGISGANVLTF
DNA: TGCAGTGCCTCGCCGTTAGCGGGAATCTCTGGGGCCAACGTCCTGACTTTC

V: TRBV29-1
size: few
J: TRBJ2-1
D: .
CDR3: CSVVYYLADNEQFF
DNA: TGCAGCGTTGTTTACTACTTAGCCGACAATGAGCAGTTCTTC

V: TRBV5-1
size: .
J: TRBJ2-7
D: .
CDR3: CASSFDGYEQYF
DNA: TGCGCCAGCAGCTTTGACGGCTACGAGCAGTACTTC

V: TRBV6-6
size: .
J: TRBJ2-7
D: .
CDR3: CASSPILPSEQYF
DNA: TGTGCCAGCAGCCCGATACTTCCCTCCGAGCAGTACTTC

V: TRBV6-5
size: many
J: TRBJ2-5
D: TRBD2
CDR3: CASRQQLAVNQETQYF
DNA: TGTGCCAGCAGACAACAACTAGCGGTGAACCAAGAGACCCAGTACTTC

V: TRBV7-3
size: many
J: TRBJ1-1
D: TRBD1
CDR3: CASSSLQGANAFF
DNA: TGTGCCAGCAGCAGCTTACAGGGGGCGAATGCTTTCTTT

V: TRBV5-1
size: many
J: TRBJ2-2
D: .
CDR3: CASSSDPLSTGELFF
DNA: TGCGCCAGCAGCTCCGACCCCTTAAGCACCGGGGAGCTGTTTTTT

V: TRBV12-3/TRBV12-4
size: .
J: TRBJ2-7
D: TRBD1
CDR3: CASTAGTGGPYEQYF
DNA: TGTGCCAGCACCGCCGGGACAGGGGGCCCCTACGAGCAGTACTTC

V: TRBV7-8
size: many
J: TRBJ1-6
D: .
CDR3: CASSLTTPVNSPLHF
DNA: TGTGCCAGCAGCTTAACGACCCCGGTCAATTCACCCCTCCACTTT

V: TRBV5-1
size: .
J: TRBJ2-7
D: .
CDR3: CASSFAGRSYEQYF
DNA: TGCGCCAGCAGCTTCGCGGGGCGTTCCTACGAGCAGTACTTC

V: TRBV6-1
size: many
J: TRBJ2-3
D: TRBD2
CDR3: CASNGGGVFDTQYF
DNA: TGTGCCAGCAATGGCGGGGGGGTATTCGATACGCAGTATTTT

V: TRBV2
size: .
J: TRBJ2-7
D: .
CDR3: CALKGVGDSYEQYF
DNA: TGTGCCCTCAAGGGGGTGGGGGACTCCTACGAGCAGTACTTC

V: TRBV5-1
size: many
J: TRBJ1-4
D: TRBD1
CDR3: CASSLGQGATNEKLFF
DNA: TGCGCCAGCAGCTTGGGCCAGGGGGCAACTAATGAAAAACTGTTTTTT

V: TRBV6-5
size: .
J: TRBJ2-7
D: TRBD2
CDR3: CASSSIAGSYEQYF
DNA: TGTGCCAGCAGTTCGATAGCGGGATCCTACGAGCAGTACTTC

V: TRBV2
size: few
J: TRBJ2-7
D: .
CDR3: CASSEYVTSYEQYF
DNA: TGTGCCAGCAGTGAATACGTCACATCCTACGAGCAGTACTTC

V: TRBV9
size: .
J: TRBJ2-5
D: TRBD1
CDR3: CASSVRQGPQGTQYF
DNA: TGTGCCAGCAGCGTAAGACAGGGCCCCCAAGGGACCCAGTACTTC

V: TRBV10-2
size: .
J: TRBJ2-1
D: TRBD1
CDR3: CASSESRTGLGVGNEQFF
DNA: TGCGCCAGCAGTGAGTCCAGGACAGGGCTAGGGGTCGGCAATGAGCAGTTCTTC

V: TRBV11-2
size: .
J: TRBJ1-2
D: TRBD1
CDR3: CASNQEQGAYSYGYTF
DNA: TGTGCCAGCAACCAAGAACAGGGGGCGTATAGCTATGGCTACACCTTC

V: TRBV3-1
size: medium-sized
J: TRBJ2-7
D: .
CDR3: CASSQGRDGAYEQYF
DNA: TGTGCCAGCAGCCAAGGCCGGGACGGGGCCTACGAGCAGTACTTC

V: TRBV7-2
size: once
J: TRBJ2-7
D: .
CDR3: CASSLAAYEQYF
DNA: TGTGCCAGCAGCTTAGCGGCCTACGAGCAGTACTTC

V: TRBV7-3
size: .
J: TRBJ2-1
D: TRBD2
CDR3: CAGSLTMTSGIDEQFF
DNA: TGTGCCGGCAGCTTAACGATGACTAGCGGGATCGATGAGCAGTTCTTC

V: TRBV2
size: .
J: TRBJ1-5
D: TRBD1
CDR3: CASSMTGGNQPQHF
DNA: TGTGCCAGCAGTATGACAGGGGGCAATCAGCCCCAGCATTTT

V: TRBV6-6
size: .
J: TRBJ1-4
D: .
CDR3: CASSAAQGSNQPQHFGEKLFF
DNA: .

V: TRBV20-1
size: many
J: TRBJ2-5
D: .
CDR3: CSVRTDQETQYF
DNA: TGCAGTGTTCGGACAGACCAAGAGACCCAGTACTTC

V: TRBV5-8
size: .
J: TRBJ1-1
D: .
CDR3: CASSLGQGEVNTEAFF
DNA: TGTGCCAGCAGCTTGGGGCAGGGCGAGGTGAACACTGAAGCTTTCTTT

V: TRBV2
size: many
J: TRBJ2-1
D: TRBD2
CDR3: CATKTSGTVYNEQFF
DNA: TGTGCCACAAAGACTAGCGGGACTGTCTACAATGAGCAGTTCTTC